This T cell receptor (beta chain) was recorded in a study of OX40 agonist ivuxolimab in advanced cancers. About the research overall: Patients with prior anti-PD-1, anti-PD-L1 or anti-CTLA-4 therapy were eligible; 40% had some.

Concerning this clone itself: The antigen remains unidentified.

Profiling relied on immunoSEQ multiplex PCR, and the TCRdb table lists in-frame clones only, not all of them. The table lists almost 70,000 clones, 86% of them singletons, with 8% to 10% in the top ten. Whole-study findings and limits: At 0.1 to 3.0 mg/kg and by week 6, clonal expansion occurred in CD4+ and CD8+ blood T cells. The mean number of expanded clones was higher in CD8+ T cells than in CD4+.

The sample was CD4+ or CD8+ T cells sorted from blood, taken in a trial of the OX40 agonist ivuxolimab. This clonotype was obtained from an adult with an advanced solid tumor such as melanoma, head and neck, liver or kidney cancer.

The CDR3 sequence is CASSRGQGSWNTEAFF. In DNA form, the CDR3 reads TGTGCCAGCTCACGCGGACAGGGGAGTTGGAACACTGAAGCTTTCTTT. The rearrangement uses TRBV18 and TRBJ1-1, with 9 bases aligning to TRBD1. After removal of 4 bases from V and 1 base from J, the junction contained 7 bases not matched to a gene. Germline values: CDR1 KGHSH, CDR2 LQKENI. The CDR3 sequence is 16 residues long.